This record concerns one T cell receptor (beta chain) sequence. What this receptor recognizes is not known. No per-base quality is available; no much larger clone lies one base away. Genomic DNA was isolated from the sorted cells so that the TCRbeta CDR3 region could be sequenced. The immunoSEQ Assay was used for sequencing of TCRbeta CDR3 regions. Imported from immuneACCESS, the table was reduced by TCRdb to in-frame sequences with V and J called. These copies leave out some clones; in studies compared against another copy, an unresolved V gene accounts for under half, and the cause of the remainder is not known. The sample table records around 53,000 clones; roughly 80% of these occur just once. The ten most abundant clones make up about 12% of the sample. The sample belongs to a study of OX40 agonist ivuxolimab in advanced cancers. With respect to the entire study: Ivuxolimab, which targeted the costimulatory receptor OX40 (CD134), was an agonistic, fully human IgG2 monoclonal antibody. Patients were allowed to have had prior anti-PD-1, anti-PD-L1 or anti-CTLA-4 therapy, and approximately 40% of the dose-escalation patients had been treated with checkpoint inhibitors. Partial responses occurred in three dose-escalation patients: two with cutaneous melanoma and one with hepatocellular carcinoma. Peripheral TCRbeta sequencing aimed to test whether ivuxolimab altered TCR sequence diversity and caused clonal T-cell expansion. Of the 50 to 55 dose-escalation patients, hepatocellular carcinoma was present in 19, melanoma in approximately 15, renal cell carcinoma in 9 and head and neck cancer in 9. The paper reports the monotherapy dose-escalation portion (N of about 47 patients) of the phase I ivuxolimab trial. Intravenous ivuxolimab was administered to patients every 2 weeks at six dose levels: 0.01, 0.1, 0.3, 1.5, 3 and 10 mg/kg. In the dose-escalation cohort, 82.7% of patients were male, and the mean age was roughly 60 years, with a range of roughly 20 to 80. What the authors observed across the whole study: Low levels of normalized T-cell clonal expansion were also seen in some nonresponding patients. The antigen specificity of the clonally expanded peripheral T cells was not determined. Partial responders in the 0.1-3.0 mg/kg groups had among the lowest normalized peripheral clonal expansion, especially among CD8+ T cells. At doses of 0.1 to 3.0 mg/kg, clonal expansion of both CD4+ and CD8+ T cells in blood was seen between baseline and week 6. On average, CD8+ T cells showed more expanded clones than CD4+ T cells after ivuxolimab.

From a lookup of the germline V gene, CDR1 and CDR2 are MNHEY and SVGAGI. The CDR3 runs 13 residues from the cysteine to the phenylalanine. Just CDR3 DNA is preserved here, 39 bases in frame from base 1. V lost 5 bases and J lost 6 bases, and the count of bases not matched to a germline gene is 6. The trial excluded patients who had a history of autoimmune disease or were on systemic immunosuppression. In every dose cohort, peripheral blood was drawn for TCR sequencing at baseline, cycle 4 day 1, and cycle 7 day 1. The samples were taken from a phase I, first-in-human, multicenter, open-label dose-escalation trial of ivuxolimab. Adults with locally advanced or metastatic melanoma, renal cell, hepatocellular, or head and neck squamous cell carcinoma were enrolled in the trial. CD4+ and CD8+ T cells were sorted separately from peripheral blood before TCR sequencing.

This TCR came from an adult with an advanced solid tumor such as melanoma, head and neck, liver or kidney cancer. The sequences come from CD4+ or CD8+ T cells sorted from blood, collected in a trial of the OX40 agonist ivuxolimab. Recombination linked TRBV6-5 to TRBJ2-7; 8 central bases correspond to TRBD1. This receptor carries the CDR3 CASSQDRGGEQYF. The DNA reads TGTGCCAGCAGTCAAGACAGGGGAGGCGAGCAGTACTTC.